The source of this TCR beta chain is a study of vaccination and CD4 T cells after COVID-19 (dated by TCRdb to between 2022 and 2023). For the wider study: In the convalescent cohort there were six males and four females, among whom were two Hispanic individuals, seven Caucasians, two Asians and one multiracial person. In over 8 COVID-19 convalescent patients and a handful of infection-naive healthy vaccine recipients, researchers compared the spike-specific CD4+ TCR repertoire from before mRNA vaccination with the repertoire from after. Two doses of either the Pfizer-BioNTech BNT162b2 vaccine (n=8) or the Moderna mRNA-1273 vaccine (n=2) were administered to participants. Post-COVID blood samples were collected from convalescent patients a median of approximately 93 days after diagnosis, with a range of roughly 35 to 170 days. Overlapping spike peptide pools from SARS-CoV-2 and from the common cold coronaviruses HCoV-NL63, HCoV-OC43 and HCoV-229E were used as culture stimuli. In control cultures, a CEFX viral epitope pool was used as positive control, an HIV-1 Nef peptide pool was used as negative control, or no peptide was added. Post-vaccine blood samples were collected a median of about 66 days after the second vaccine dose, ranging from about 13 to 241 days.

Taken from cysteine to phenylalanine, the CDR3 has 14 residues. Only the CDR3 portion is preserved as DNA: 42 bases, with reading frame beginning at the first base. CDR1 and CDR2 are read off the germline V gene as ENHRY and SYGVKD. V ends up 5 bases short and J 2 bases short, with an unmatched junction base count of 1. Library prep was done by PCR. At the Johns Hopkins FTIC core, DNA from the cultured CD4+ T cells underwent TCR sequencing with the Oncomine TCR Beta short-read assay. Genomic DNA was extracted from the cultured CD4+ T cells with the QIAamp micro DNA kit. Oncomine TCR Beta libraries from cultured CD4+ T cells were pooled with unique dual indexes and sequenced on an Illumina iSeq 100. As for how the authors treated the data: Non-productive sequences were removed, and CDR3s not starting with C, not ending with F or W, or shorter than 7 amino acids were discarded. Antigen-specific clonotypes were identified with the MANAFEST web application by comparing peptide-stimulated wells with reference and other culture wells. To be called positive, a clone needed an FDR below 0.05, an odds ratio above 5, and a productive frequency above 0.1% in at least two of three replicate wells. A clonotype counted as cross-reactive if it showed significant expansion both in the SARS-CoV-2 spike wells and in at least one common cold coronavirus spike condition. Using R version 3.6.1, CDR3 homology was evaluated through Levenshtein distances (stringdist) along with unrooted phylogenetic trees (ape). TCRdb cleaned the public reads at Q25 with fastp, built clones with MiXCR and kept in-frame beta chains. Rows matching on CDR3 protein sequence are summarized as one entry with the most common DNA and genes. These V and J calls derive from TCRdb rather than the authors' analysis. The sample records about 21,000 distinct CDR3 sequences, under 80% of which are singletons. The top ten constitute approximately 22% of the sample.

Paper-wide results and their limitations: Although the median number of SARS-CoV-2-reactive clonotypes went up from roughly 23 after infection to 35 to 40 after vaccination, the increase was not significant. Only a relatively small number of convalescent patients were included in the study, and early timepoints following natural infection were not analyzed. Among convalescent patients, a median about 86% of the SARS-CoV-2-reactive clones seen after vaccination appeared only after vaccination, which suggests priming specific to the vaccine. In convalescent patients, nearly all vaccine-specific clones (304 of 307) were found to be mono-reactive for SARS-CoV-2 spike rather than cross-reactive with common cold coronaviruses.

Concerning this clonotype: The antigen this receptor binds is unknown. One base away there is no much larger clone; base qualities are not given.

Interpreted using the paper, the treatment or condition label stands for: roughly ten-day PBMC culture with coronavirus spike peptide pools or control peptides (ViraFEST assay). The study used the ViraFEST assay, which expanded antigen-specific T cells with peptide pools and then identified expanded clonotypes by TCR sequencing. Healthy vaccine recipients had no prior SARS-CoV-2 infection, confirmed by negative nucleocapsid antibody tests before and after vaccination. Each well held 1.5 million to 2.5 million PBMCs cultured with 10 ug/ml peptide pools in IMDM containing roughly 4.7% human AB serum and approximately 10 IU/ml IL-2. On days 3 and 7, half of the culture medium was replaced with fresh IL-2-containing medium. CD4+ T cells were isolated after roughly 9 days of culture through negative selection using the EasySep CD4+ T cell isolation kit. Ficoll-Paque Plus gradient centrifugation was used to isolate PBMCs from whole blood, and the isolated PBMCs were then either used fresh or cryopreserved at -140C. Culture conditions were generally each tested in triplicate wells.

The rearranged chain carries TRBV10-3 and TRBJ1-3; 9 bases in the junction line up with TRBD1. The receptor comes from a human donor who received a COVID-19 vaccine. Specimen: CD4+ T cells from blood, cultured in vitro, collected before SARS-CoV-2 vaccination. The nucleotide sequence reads TGTGCCATCAGTACAGGGGGCACTGGAAACACCATATATTTT. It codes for CAISTGGTGNTIYF.